The next 16 T cell receptor beta chains were all read from a single sample in a study of T cell responses to AZD1222 COVID-19 vaccine. Here immunoSEQ multiplex PCR was the method, and the copy in TCRdb shows in-frame clones only, minus some. The data contain about 150,000 clones, 86% of them singletons. Sequences were derived from peripheral blood, sampled on day 0 of MenACWY control vaccination. These receptors came from an adult in good health.

This clone was counted a few times. This chain joins TRBV10-3 and TRBJ2-3, with TRBD1 matching 9 bases. Looked up from germline, CDR1 is ENHRY and CDR2 is SYGVKD. J gave up 13 bases and V 0 bases, and 8 bases lay outside the gene matches. CDR3 length equals 14 residues. The CDR3 coding sequence is TGTGCCATCAGTGAGTCGAATCTCGGGACAGGGAAGTATTTT. Amino acids: CAISESNLGTGKYF.

The V gene is TRBV7-2, the J gene TRBJ2-1; 9 bases are shared with TRBD2. Trimming cost V 3 bases and J 8 bases; bases outside gene matches: 5. The CDR3 has 14 residues. Per germline, CDR1 SGHTA and CDR2 FQGNSA. The CDR3 nucleotides read TGTGCCAGCAGCTTGAGCGGGGGGACGGATGAGCAGTTCTTC. This sequence encodes CASSLSGGTDEQFF. The entire variable domain, with the rest obtained from reference TRBV7-2 and TRBJ2-1, is as follows: GAGVSQSPSNKVTEKGKDVELRCDPISGHTALYWYRQSLGQGLEFLIYFQGNSAPDKSGLPSDRFSAERTGGSVSTLTIQRTQQEDSAVYLCASSLSGGTDEQFFGPGTRLTVL.

The chain has TRBV6-5 and TRBJ1-1, with unresolved D. The CDR3 sequence is 12 residues long. Germline V CDR1 and CDR2: MNHEY, SVGAGI. Trimming removed 6 bases from V and 7 bases from J, with 12 bases in between. CDR3 amino acids: CASRFGPGEAFF. DNA of the CDR3: TGTGCCAGCAGATTCGGACCAGGTGAAGCTTTCTTT.

The V call is TRBV6-5, the J call TRBJ1-2, with D perhaps TRBD1 (6 bases). This CDR3 contains 15 residues. V was cut by 5 bases and J by 2 bases, with 15 bases left in between. The V gene's germline CDR1 is MNHEY and CDR2 SVGAGI. The CDR3: CASSLYRDMNYGYTF. The CDR3 DNA sequence: TGTGCCAGCAGTCTATACCGGGACATGAACTATGGCTACACCTTC.

This rearrangement joins TRBV18 to TRBJ2-2; TRBD2 aligns across 11 bases. The V segment lost 2 bases and the J segment 3 bases; nucleotides outside the gene matches: 5. Germline values: CDR1 KGHSH, CDR2 LQKENI. This CDR3 region has 17 residues. The chain's CDR3 is CASSPFLLAGDTGELFF. The CDR3 DNA is TGTGCCAGCTCACCATTTCTACTAGCGGGGGACACCGGGGAGCTGTTTTTT.

The chain links TRBV7-2 to TRBJ2-6, with D perhaps given as TRBD1 or TRBD2 (5 bases each). The CDR3 covers 18 residues. CDR1 and CDR2 (germline): SGHTA, FQGNSA. Trimming left V 3 bases short and J 3 bases short, with 18 bases between. In nucleotides, the CDR3 is TGTGCCAGCAGCTTCTCCGGGACGGCGCTAGTTGGGGCCAACGTCCTGACTTTC. Its translation is CASSFSGTALVGANVLTF.

The rearrangement uses TRBV5-1 and TRBJ1-6, with 10 bases matching TRBD1. The CDR3 contains 18 residues. V gave up 0 bases and J gave up 10 bases; unmatched junction bases: 13. Per germline, CDR1 SGHRS and CDR2 YFSETQ. The CDR3 protein is CASSLDGTGQGKDSPLHF. DNA for the CDR3: TGCGCCAGCAGCTTGGATGGAACGGGACAGGGGAAAGACTCACCCCTCCACTTT.

The chain combines TRBV5-1 with TRBJ2-3, with TRBD2 identical over 7 bases. The CDR3 length is 14 residues. CDR1 SGHRS and CDR2 YFSETQ come from the germline V gene. V shed 4 bases and J 2 bases; nucleotides not matched to a gene: 4. The CDR3 reads CASSRAGPTDTQYF. CDR3 coding DNA: TGCGCCAGCAGCAGAGCGGGACCCACAGATACGCAGTATTTT.

The gene calls are TRBV21-1 and TRBJ1-2. TRBV21-1 corresponds to a pseudogene. The CDR3 is 16 amino acids. The CDR3 loop reads CASSKGRPQLIGGYTF. In DNA, the CDR3 is TGTGCCAGCAGCAAAGGAAGGCCCCAACTTATAGGTGGCTACACCTTC.

The chain combines TRBV24-1 with TRBJ2-7, with D possibly being TRBD1 or TRBD2 (5 bases each). CDR1 and CDR2 from the germline V gene are KGHDR and SFDVKD. V lost 2 bases, J lost 2 bases, and 12 bases lay in between. The CDR3 covers 15 residues. Here the CDR3 DNA reads TGTGCCACCAGTGATTCGGGGCGCAGCCCCTACGAGCAGTACTTC. Translating gives CATSDSGRSPYEQYF.

V usage is TRBV7-9 and J usage is TRBJ1-2; D unclear. The CDR3 runs 14 residues. Deletions cut 4 bases from V and 0 bases from J, with 9 bases between. In germline, CDR1 is SEHNR, CDR2 FQNEAQ (reference sequence). This CDR3 is CASSSDTANYGYTF. In DNA form, the CDR3 reads TGTGCCAGCAGCTCCGACACCGCTAACTATGGCTACACCTTC. The full variable domain, its missing parts supplied by reference TRBV7-9 and TRBJ1-2, is DTGVSQNPRHKITKRGQNVTFRCDPISEHNRLYWYRQTLGQGPEFLTYFQNEAQLEKSRLLSDRFSAERPKGSFSTLEIQRTEQGDSAMYLCASSSDTANYGYTFGSGTRLTVV.

This clone turned up a few times. The gene calls are TRBV30 and TRBJ1-2; 8 bases are shared with TRBD1. Per the germline V gene, CDR1 is GTSNPN and CDR2 is SVGIG (reference sequence). The junction had 7 bases not matched to a gene; V was cut back by 3 bases and J by 4 bases. There are 14 residues in the CDR3. This chain's CDR3 is CAWSRQGRFYGYTF. CDR3 coding DNA: TGTGCCTGGAGCCGACAGGGGAGATTCTATGGCTACACCTTC. The full variable domain, with the rest looked up from reference TRBV30 and TRBJ1-2, is SQTIHQWPATLVQPVGSPLSLECTVEGTSNPNLYWYRQAAGRGLQLLFYSVGIGQISSEVPQNLSASRPQDRQFILSSKKLLLSDSGFYLCAWSRQGRFYGYTFGSGTRLTVV.

V is TRBV19 and J is TRBJ1-2, with 9 bases lining up with TRBD1. Germline V lookup: CDR1 LNHDA, CDR2 SQIVND (reference sequence). V was clipped by 4 bases and J by 2 bases; unmatched bases: 5. There are 15 residues in the CDR3. The CDR3 bases are TGTGCCAGTAGTAATGTGGGACAGGGAAACTATGGCTACACCTTC. Translation gives CASSNVGQGNYGYTF.

This clone was seen once. The chain carries TRBV27 and TRBJ1-1; 9 bases agree with TRBD1. Per the germline V gene, CDR1 is MNHEY and CDR2 is SMNVEV (reference sequence). The CDR3 spans 16 residues. V dropped 6 bases and J dropped 4; count of bases not matched to a gene: 12. In DNA, the CDR3 is TGTGCCAGCAGCTTACTATGGACAGGGGAGAGCACTGAAGCTTTCTTT. It is translated as CASSLLWTGESTEAFF.

This chain uses TRBV13 with TRBJ2-2; TRBD2 matches at 10 bases. The CDR3 is 16 amino acids. The V gene end was trimmed by 2 bases and the J gene end by 5 bases; junction bases not matched to a gene: 5. Germline V CDR1 and CDR2: PRHDT, FYEKMQ (reference sequence). The DNA of the CDR3 is TGTGCCAGCAGCTTAACCCTAGCGGGAGTAACCGGGGAGCTGTTTTTT. It is translated as CASSLTLAGVTGELFF.

The chain is built from TRBV2 and TRBJ1-6; D might be TRBD1 (5 bases). There are 14 residues in the CDR3. V lost 7 bases and J 9 bases, leaving 16 bases between the germline ends. CDR1 and CDR2 (germline): SNHLY, FYNNEI. CDR3 amino acids: CASKTQGNSSPLHF. The CDR3 nucleotides read TGTGCCAGCAAAACGCAGGGAAATAGTTCACCCCTCCACTTT.